The TCR beta chain under discussion was sequenced for a study of cytomegalovirus exposure and HLA in healthy donors. Study-level points and caveats: It was found in a later analysis that first-cohort TCR clusters tended to co-occur in the 130 or so validation repertoires. In vitro, three CMV-associated chains proved specific for CMV antigens.

The sample holds a few counts of this clone. Its specificity is unknown. Measured with immunoSEQ multiplex PCR; TCRdb has only the in-frame clones, and not every one. The sample gives approximately 220,000 clones, around 80% of which show up once; about 14% is in the top ten. Germline CDR1 and CDR2: LNHNV and YYDKDF (reference sequence). The CDR3 loop spans 13 amino acids. V was cut by 1 base and J by 4 bases, with 5 bases left in between. The chain has TRBV15 and TRBJ1-3, with D uncertain. The sequencing input was PBMCs. This TCR was recovered from a woman in her thirties in good health and CMV-seropositive. Here the CDR3 reads CATSRAAGNTIYF. CDR3 bases: TGTGCCACCAGCAGAGCGGCGGGAAACACCATATATTTT.